One sample yielded the 13 T cell receptor beta chains listed below, sequenced in a study of T cell responses to AZD1222 COVID-19 vaccine. Sequencing used immunoSEQ multiplex PCR; TCRdb keeps in-frame clones, though not all of them. The data hold 90,000 to 110,000 clones, with over 75% observed a single time. Material: peripheral blood, obtained 28 days after the second AZD1222 dose. The receptor set was obtained from an adult who received the AZD1222 COVID-19 vaccine.

This chain links TRBV19 with TRBJ2-7, with D possibly being TRBD2 (6 bases). V dropped 4 bases and J dropped 0 bases, with 13 bases sitting between them. CDR1 is LNHDA and CDR2 is SQIVND in the germline V gene (reference sequence). The CDR3 has 15 amino acids. CDR3 sequence reads: CASSTPGGGSYEQYF. DNA of the CDR3: TGTGCCAGTAGTACTCCCGGGGGTGGCTCCTACGAGCAGTACTTC.

The chain combines TRBV7-8 with TRBJ1-2; D unresolved. Germline-derived CDR1 and CDR2 are SGHVS and FQNEAQ. CDR3 length equals 14 residues. Trimming shortened V by 1 base and J by 3 bases, and 9 bases separated the two germline ends. The CDR3 sequence: CASSLEQRDYGYTF. In DNA form, the CDR3 reads TGTGCCAGCAGCTTAGAGCAGAGAGACTATGGCTACACCTTC.

The chain carries TRBV7-8 and TRBJ2-1; the match to TRBD2 covers 9 bases. V dropped 6 bases and J dropped 5; count of bases not matched to a gene: 8. The CDR3 is made up of 15 amino acids. Germline V gene lookup returns CDR1 SGHVS and CDR2 FQNEAQ. CDR3 in DNA: TGTGCCAGCAGTTCGCGGGAGGGGGAGAACAATGAGCAGTTCTTC. This translates into CASSSREGENNEQFF.

This chain connects TRBV13 to TRBJ2-5; perhaps TRBD1 as D (6 bases). CDR1 is PRHDT and CDR2 is FYEKMQ in the germline V gene (reference sequence). Trimming stripped 3 bases from V and 3 bases from J, with 8 bases between. CDR3 length equals 13 residues. CDR3 amino acids: CASSFGGEETQYF. In nucleotides, the CDR3 is TGTGCCAGCAGCTTTGGGGGCGAAGAGACCCAGTACTTC.

The gene calls are TRBV28 and TRBJ1-5, with D unclear. Trimming removed 6 bases at V and 2 bases at J, with 14 bases between. Looked up from germline, CDR1 is MDHEN and CDR2 is SYDVKM. This CDR3 comprises 15 residues. CDR3: CASRPSDVRNQPQHF. CDR3 coding DNA: TGTGCCAGCAGACCCTCGGACGTTCGCAATCAGCCCCAGCATTTT.

V gene TRBV25-1 combines with J gene TRBJ1-3; the D is unclear. Germline assignment: CDR1 MGHDK and CDR2 SYGVNS. The CDR3 totals 17 residues. With 8 bases removed from V and 0 bases from J, the gap between germline ends came to 20 bases. Here the CDR3 reads CASLGGPRDHSGNTIYF. CDR3 nucleotide sequence: TGTGCCAGCCTGGGCGGGCCCCGGGATCACTCTGGAAACACCATATATTTT.

The J gene is TRBJ2-3, the V gene TRBV30; tentative D call: TRBD2 (7 bases). Germline lookup yields CDR1 GTSNPN and CDR2 SVGIG (reference sequence). CDR3 length: 13 residues. V gave up 7 bases and J gave up 0 bases, with 11 bases separating them. In DNA, the CDR3 is TGTGCCTCCGCGGGGGCTAGCACAGATACGCAGTATTTT. This translates into CASAGASTDTQYF. The entire variable domain, with the rest obtained from reference TRBV30 and TRBJ2-3, is as follows: SQTIHQWPATLVQPVGSPLSLECTVEGTSNPNLYWYRQAAGRGLQLLFYSVGIGQISSEVPQNLSASRPQDRQFILSSKKLLLSDSGFYLCASAGASTDTQYFGPGTRLTVL.

The chain links TRBV21-1 to TRBJ1-2. TRBV21-1 represents a pseudogene. The CDR3 length is 13 residues. For the CDR3, the DNA is TGTGCCAGCAGCAACCGGTGGGGAGGGGGCTACACCTTC. Its protein product is CASSNRWGGGYTF.

This clone has only one observation. The chain uses TRBV5-1 and TRBJ2-5; D may be TRBD1 or TRBD2 (6 bases each). Trimming shortened V by 4 bases and J by 5 bases, and 18 bases separated the two germline ends. The CDR3 spans 15 residues. The germline gives CDR1 SGHRS, CDR2 YFSETQ. The CDR3 reads CASSGGGRATETQYF. The DNA of the CDR3 is TGCGCCAGCAGCGGAGGGGGAAGGGCAACGGAGACCCAGTACTTC. The full variable domain, its missing parts supplied by reference TRBV5-1 and TRBJ2-5, is KAGVTQTPRYLIKTRGQQVTLSCSPISGHRSVSWYQQTPGQGLQFLFEYFSETQRNKGNFPGRFSGRQFSNSRSEMNVSTLELGDSALYLCASSGGGRATETQYFGPGTRLLVL.

The V gene is TRBV4-3, the J gene TRBJ1-6, with no clear D. Germline CDR1 reads LGHNA; CDR2 reads YSLEER. The CDR3 is 15 residues long. Trimming pared 4 bases from V and 6 bases from J, leaving 13 bases between. CDR3 residues: CASSPANLANSPLHF. CDR3 bases: TGCGCCAGCAGCCCCGCTAATCTAGCTAATTCACCCCTCCACTTT.

The chain joins TRBV6-5 to TRBJ1-2; possible D gene TRBD1, 6 bases. The CDR3 has 14 amino acids. Germline V gene lookup returns CDR1 MNHEY and CDR2 SVGAGI. Trimming stripped 2 bases from V and 4 bases from J, with 11 bases between. CDR3 nucleotide sequence: TGTGCCAGCAGTTACGGGGGCGTTGGCTATGGCTACACCTTC. It specifies CASSYGGVGYGYTF.

The CDR3 sequence: CASSVRASGGGQNEQFF. The CDR3 nucleotides are TGTGCCAGCAGCGTTAGAGCTAGCGGGGGGGGTCAGAATGAGCAGTTCTTC. The chain combines TRBV9 with TRBJ2-1; the match to TRBD2 covers 12 bases. The CDR3 is made up of 17 amino acids. Trimming cost V 2 bases and J 7 bases; bases outside gene matches: 10. CDR1 is SGDLS, CDR2 YYNGEE, per germline. Full variable domain (outside the CDR3, taken from reference TRBV9 and TRBJ2-1): DSGVTQTPKHLITATGQRVTLRCSPRSGDLSVYWYQQSLDQGLQFLIQYYNGEERAKGNILERFSAQQFPDLHSELNLSSLELGDSALYFCASSVRASGGGQNEQFFGPGTRLTVL.

The chain carries TRBV4-3 and TRBJ1-2; D is undetermined. Trimming stripped 0 bases from V and 4 bases from J, with 6 bases between. This CDR3 has 13 residues. Looked up from germline, CDR1 is LGHNA and CDR2 is YSLEER. For the CDR3, the DNA is TGCGCCAGCAGCCAAGATGACCTCTATGGCTACACCTTC. Its protein is CASSQDDLYGYTF.